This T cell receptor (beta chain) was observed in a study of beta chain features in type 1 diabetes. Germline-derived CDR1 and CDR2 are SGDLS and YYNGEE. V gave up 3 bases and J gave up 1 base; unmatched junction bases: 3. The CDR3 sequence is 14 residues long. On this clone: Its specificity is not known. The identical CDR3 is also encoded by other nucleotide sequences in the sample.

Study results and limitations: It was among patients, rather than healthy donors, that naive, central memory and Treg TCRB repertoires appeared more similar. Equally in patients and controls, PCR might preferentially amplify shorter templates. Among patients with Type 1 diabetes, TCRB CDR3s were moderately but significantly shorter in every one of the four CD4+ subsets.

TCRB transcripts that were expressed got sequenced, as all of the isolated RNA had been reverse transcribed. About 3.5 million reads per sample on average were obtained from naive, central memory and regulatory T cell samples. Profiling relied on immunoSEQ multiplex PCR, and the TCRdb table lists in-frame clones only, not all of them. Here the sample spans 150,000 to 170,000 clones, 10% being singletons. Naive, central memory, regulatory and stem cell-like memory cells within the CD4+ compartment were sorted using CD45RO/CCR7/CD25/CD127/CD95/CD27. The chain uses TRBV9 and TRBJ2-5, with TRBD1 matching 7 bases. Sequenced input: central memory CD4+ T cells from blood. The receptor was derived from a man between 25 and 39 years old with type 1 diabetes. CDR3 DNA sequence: TGTGCCAGCAGCGGAACAGGGGCCCAAGAGACCCAGTACTTC. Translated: CASSGTGAQETQYF.